A selection of T cell receptor beta chains follows, all from one sample in a study of blood T cell repertoires in COVID-19. This table comes from immunoSEQ multiplex PCR, and its TCRdb copy is limited to in-frame clones, with some not included. This table has about 210,000 clones, about 85% appearing once. Sequencing was performed on PBMCs or T cells enriched from blood (not recorded which). Source of these receptors: a man aged 40-55 years who had recovered from COVID-19. Both conserved end residues are part of each CDR3. The order of the fields is clone size, D gene, V gene, J gene, CDR3 protein, CDR3 DNA. The D gene is left open where the match is weak. The listing skips clone size in some rows; elsewhere it reads once, few, many or a size class.

abundance: -; d_gene: -; v_gene: TRBV21-1; j_gene: TRBJ1-2; CDR3aa: CASSNRTGGGNYGYTF; CDR3nt: TGTGCCAGCAGCAATCGGACAGGGGGAGGGAACTATGGCTACACCTTC
abundance: once; d_gene: -; v_gene: TRBV7-3; j_gene: TRBJ2-3; CDR3aa: CASSLGGVTDTQYF; CDR3nt: TGTGCCAGCAGCTTAGGCGGAGTCACAGATACGCAGTATTTT
abundance: -; d_gene: TRBD2; v_gene: TRBV27; j_gene: TRBJ2-7; CDR3aa: CAIRRGVGSYEQYF; CDR3nt: TGTGCAATCCGTCGGGGGGTTGGGTCCTACGAGCAGTACTTC
abundance: -; d_gene: TRBD2; v_gene: TRBV18; j_gene: TRBJ2-1; CDR3aa: CASSKGGTYNEQFF; CDR3nt: TGTGCCAGCTCTAAGGGAGGGACGTACAATGAGCAGTTCTTC
abundance: -; d_gene: TRBD2; v_gene: TRBV7-3; j_gene: TRBJ2-3; CDR3aa: CASSPEGLTSGRRFRTQYF; CDR3nt: TGTGCCAGCAGCCCAGAAGGCTTGACTAGCGGGAGGAGATTTAGAACGCAGTATTTT
abundance: once; d_gene: TRBD2; v_gene: TRBV7-8; j_gene: TRBJ2-3; CDR3aa: CASSFGTSGSQHF; CDR3nt: TGTGCCAGCAGCTTCGGGACTAGCGGGAGCCAACATTTT
abundance: many; d_gene: TRBD2; v_gene: TRBV6-4; j_gene: TRBJ2-1; CDR3aa: CASSDGTSGINEQFF; CDR3nt: TGTGCCAGCAGCGACGGGACTAGCGGGATAAATGAGCAGTTCTTC
abundance: -; d_gene: -; v_gene: TRBV6-2/TRBV6-3; j_gene: TRBJ2-7; CDR3aa: CASSYETVSLEQYF; CDR3nt: TGTGCCAGCAGTTACGAGACAGTGAGCCTCGAGCAGTACTTC
abundance: -; d_gene: TRBD2; v_gene: TRBV7-6; j_gene: TRBJ2-1; CDR3aa: CASSLDREDNEQFF; CDR3nt: TGTGCCAGCAGCTTAGATCGGGAGGACAATGAGCAGTTCTTC
abundance: -; d_gene: TRBD1; v_gene: TRBV19; j_gene: TRBJ1-4; CDR3aa: CASGQGPNEKLFF; CDR3nt: TGTGCCAGTGGACAGGGGCCTAATGAAAAACTGTTTTTT
abundance: few; d_gene: -; v_gene: TRBV13; j_gene: TRBJ1-3; CDR3aa: CASSLAAGPGSGNTIYF; CDR3nt: TGTGCCAGCAGCTTAGCGGCGGGACCTGGATCTGGAAACACCATATATTTT
abundance: -; d_gene: TRBD2; v_gene: TRBV7-3; j_gene: TRBJ2-3; CDR3aa: CASSFAGGSDTQYF; CDR3nt: TGTGCCAGCAGCTTCGCGGGAGGGTCAGATACGCAGTATTTT
abundance: -; d_gene: -; v_gene: TRBV5-6; j_gene: TRBJ1-1; CDR3aa: CASSWQGETEAFF; CDR3nt: TGTGCCAGCAGCTGGCAGGGTGAGACTGAAGCTTTCTTT
abundance: -; d_gene: -; v_gene: TRBV4-1; j_gene: TRBJ2-3; CDR3aa: CASSQVMVRRADTQYF; CDR3nt: TGCGCCAGCAGCCAAGTTATGGTGAGGCGGGCAGATACGCAGTATTTT
abundance: -; d_gene: -; v_gene: TRBV25-1; j_gene: TRBJ1-2; CDR3aa: CASSGMDRNDGYTF; CDR3nt: TGTGCCAGCAGTGGGATGGACAGAAACGATGGCTACACCTTC
abundance: -; d_gene: TRBD1; v_gene: TRBV28; j_gene: TRBJ1-5; CDR3aa: CASGGTGYQPQHF; CDR3nt: TGTGCCAGCGGGGGGACAGGGTACCAGCCCCAGCATTTT
abundance: -; d_gene: -; v_gene: TRBV19; j_gene: TRBJ1-2; CDR3aa: CASTMGGSANYGYTF; CDR3nt: TGTGCCAGTACCATGGGGGGGAGTGCTAACTATGGCTACACCTTC
abundance: -; d_gene: TRBD1; v_gene: TRBV19; j_gene: TRBJ1-1; CDR3aa: CASSTPGTAFAFF; CDR3nt: TGTGCCAGTAGTACCCCCGGGACAGCCTTTGCTTTCTTT
abundance: -; d_gene: TRBD1; v_gene: TRBV19; j_gene: TRBJ2-3; CDR3aa: CASSRRDRGSDTQYF; CDR3nt: TGTGCCAGTAGTCGTCGGGACAGGGGGTCAGATACGCAGTATTTT
abundance: -; d_gene: TRBD1; v_gene: TRBV5-1; j_gene: TRBJ2-7; CDR3aa: CASSQWTGLDVYEQYF; CDR3nt: TGCGCCAGCAGCCAATGGACAGGGCTCGATGTCTACGAGCAGTACTTC
abundance: -; d_gene: TRBD2; v_gene: TRBV13; j_gene: TRBJ2-1; CDR3aa: CASSLLAGYNEQFF; CDR3nt: TGTGCCAGCAGCCTGCTAGCGGGGTACAATGAGCAGTTCTTC
abundance: -; d_gene: TRBD2; v_gene: TRBV9; j_gene: TRBJ2-7; CDR3aa: CASSAPGLAGEQYF; CDR3nt: TGTGCCAGCAGCGCGCCGGGACTAGCGGGCGAGCAGTACTTC
abundance: -; d_gene: -; v_gene: TRBV2; j_gene: TRBJ1-6; CDR3aa: CASSAAGDNSPLHF; CDR3nt: TGTGCCAGCAGCGCCGCAGGCGATAATTCACCCCTCCACTTT
abundance: -; d_gene: TRBD1; v_gene: TRBV5-4; j_gene: TRBJ1-2; CDR3aa: CASSLQGTDYGYTF; CDR3nt: TGTGCCAGCAGCTTACAGGGGACAGACTATGGCTACACCTTC
abundance: -; d_gene: -; v_gene: TRBV14; j_gene: TRBJ2-7; CDR3aa: CASSLIDYEQYF; CDR3nt: TGTGCCAGCAGCCTAATAGACTACGAGCAGTACTTC
abundance: -; d_gene: TRBD1; v_gene: TRBV5-5; j_gene: TRBJ1-1; CDR3aa: CASSREPTGQGEAFF; CDR3nt: TGTGCCAGCAGCCGCGAACCGACGGGACAGGGAGAAGCTTTCTTT
abundance: -; d_gene: -; v_gene: TRBV2; j_gene: TRBJ1-5; CDR3aa: CASSEARQNNQPQHF; CDR3nt: TGTGCCAGCAGTGAAGCGCGACAGAACAATCAGCCCCAGCATTTT
abundance: -; d_gene: TRBD1; v_gene: TRBV7-9; j_gene: TRBJ1-2; CDR3aa: CASSLAGGVDNGYTF; CDR3nt: TGTGCCAGCAGCTTAGCAGGGGGCGTGGATAACGGCTACACCTTC
abundance: -; d_gene: TRBD1; v_gene: TRBV5-1; j_gene: TRBJ2-7; CDR3aa: CASSLRIEGTGNSYEQYF; CDR3nt: TGCGCCAGCAGCCTGCGCATTGAGGGGACAGGAAATTCCTACGAGCAGTACTTC
abundance: -; d_gene: -; v_gene: TRBV25-1; j_gene: TRBJ1-1; CDR3aa: CASSRVSRTEAFF; CDR3nt: TGTGCCAGCAGTCGGGTTTCAAGGACTGAAGCTTTCTTT
abundance: -; d_gene: -; v_gene: TRBV20-1; j_gene: TRBJ1-2; CDR3aa: CSADTNDGYTF; CDR3nt: TGCAGTGCTGACACGAATGATGGCTACACCTTC
abundance: few; d_gene: TRBD1; v_gene: TRBV3-1/TRBV3-2; j_gene: TRBJ1-6; CDR3aa: CASSQTGGNNSPLHF; CDR3nt: TGTGCCAGCAGCCAGACAGGGGGAAATAATTCACCCCTCCACTTT
abundance: -; d_gene: -; v_gene: TRBV7-9; j_gene: TRBJ2-2; CDR3aa: CASSLWARRYTGELFF; CDR3nt: TGTGCCAGCAGCTTATGGGCCAGGCGCTACACCGGGGAGCTGTTTTTT
abundance: -; d_gene: -; v_gene: TRBV12-1; j_gene: TRBJ2-3; CDR3aa: CASSLSGRYTDTQYF; CDR3nt: TGTGCCAGCAGCCTAAGCGGGCGGTACACAGATACGCAGTATTTT
abundance: -; d_gene: -; v_gene: TRBV29-1; j_gene: TRBJ1-2; CDR3aa: CSVEDHDSYGYTF; CDR3nt: TGCAGCGTTGAAGATCATGACAGCTATGGCTACACCTTC
abundance: -; d_gene: TRBD2; v_gene: TRBV4-1; j_gene: TRBJ2-3; CDR3aa: CASSQDQLAGGTDTQYF; CDR3nt: TGCGCCAGCAGCCAAGATCAACTAGCGGGAGGCACAGATACGCAGTATTTT
abundance: -; d_gene: TRBD2; v_gene: TRBV6-2/TRBV6-3; j_gene: TRBJ2-1; CDR3aa: CASSYPGLASRGEQFF; CDR3nt: TGTGCCAGCAGTTACCCGGGACTAGCGTCCCGGGGTGAGCAGTTCTTC
abundance: once; d_gene: -; v_gene: TRBV28; j_gene: TRBJ1-2; CDR3aa: CASSQRTVPYGYTF; CDR3nt: TGTGCCAGCAGTCAAAGGACAGTTCCTTATGGCTACACCTTC
abundance: -; d_gene: TRBD1; v_gene: TRBV7-8; j_gene: TRBJ1-2; CDR3aa: CASSSGTGLYGYTF; CDR3nt: TGTGCCAGCAGCTCGGGGACAGGACTCTATGGCTACACCTTC
abundance: -; d_gene: -; v_gene: TRBV7-8; j_gene: TRBJ2-3; CDR3aa: CASSLMGTGKGLQTDTQYF; CDR3nt: TGTGCCAGCAGCTTAATGGGTACGGGAAAGGGCCTCCAGACAGATACGCAGTATTTT
abundance: -; d_gene: TRBD1; v_gene: TRBV30; j_gene: TRBJ1-6; CDR3aa: CAWRILGQGATYNSPLHF; CDR3nt: TGTGCCTGGAGGATCTTGGGACAGGGGGCCACCTATAATTCACCCCTCCACTTT
abundance: few; d_gene: -; v_gene: TRBV19; j_gene: TRBJ2-5; CDR3aa: CASSPGTGRASGRETQYF; CDR3nt: TGTGCCAGTAGTCCCGGGACAGGGAGGGCTAGCGGGAGAGAGACCCAGTACTTC
abundance: few; d_gene: -; v_gene: TRBV25-1; j_gene: TRBJ2-7; CDR3aa: CASQNKGSYEQYF; CDR3nt: TGTGCCAGCCAAAATAAGGGGTCCTACGAGCAGTACTTC
abundance: once; d_gene: TRBD2; v_gene: TRBV9; j_gene: TRBJ2-3; CDR3aa: CASSVTSGSGDTQYF; CDR3nt: TGTGCCAGCAGCGTAACTAGCGGGAGTGGTGATACGCAGTATTTT
abundance: -; d_gene: -; v_gene: TRBV28; j_gene: TRBJ2-7; CDR3aa: CASSLIGSAYEQYF; CDR3nt: TGTGCCAGCAGCCTCATCGGTTCGGCCTACGAGCAGTACTTC
abundance: -; d_gene: TRBD2; v_gene: TRBV5-4; j_gene: TRBJ2-7; CDR3aa: CASSFGLAGDYEQYF; CDR3nt: TGTGCCAGCAGCTTTGGACTAGCGGGAGACTACGAGCAGTACTTC
abundance: -; d_gene: TRBD1; v_gene: TRBV9; j_gene: TRBJ1-5; CDR3aa: CASSVGTGGSQPQHF; CDR3nt: TGTGCCAGCAGCGTAGGGACAGGGGGCTCTCAGCCCCAGCATTTT
abundance: -; d_gene: -; v_gene: TRBV7-2; j_gene: TRBJ1-2; CDR3aa: CASSLVSGGTNGYTF; CDR3nt: TGTGCCAGCAGCTTAGTGTCCGGCGGGACCAATGGCTACACCTTC
abundance: -; d_gene: TRBD1; v_gene: TRBV28; j_gene: TRBJ1-4; CDR3aa: CASRSTTGAGEKLFF; CDR3nt: TGTGCCAGCAGGTCTACGACAGGGGCTGGTGAAAAACTGTTTTTT
abundance: once; d_gene: -; v_gene: TRBV3-1/TRBV3-2; j_gene: TRBJ2-1; CDR3aa: CASSRQTRDLFF; CDR3nt: TGTGCCAGCAGCCGTCAGACTAGAGATCTGTTCTTC
abundance: -; d_gene: TRBD1; v_gene: TRBV28; j_gene: TRBJ1-2; CDR3aa: CASSFSMGQGDFGYTF; CDR3nt: TGTGCCAGCAGTTTTAGCATGGGACAGGGGGATTTTGGCTACACCTTC
abundance: -; d_gene: TRBD1; v_gene: TRBV7-6; j_gene: TRBJ1-3; CDR3aa: CASSPGQGVGNTIYF; CDR3nt: TGTGCCAGCAGCCCGGGACAGGGGGTGGGAAACACCATATATTTT
abundance: -; d_gene: -; v_gene: TRBV11-3; j_gene: TRBJ2-2; CDR3aa: CASSLGLAHTGELFF; CDR3nt: TGTGCCAGCAGCTTAGGTCTAGCGCACACCGGGGAGCTGTTTTTT
abundance: few; d_gene: -; v_gene: TRBV21-1; j_gene: TRBJ1-1; CDR3aa: CASSYGQGRDTEAFF; CDR3nt: TGTGCCAGCAGCTATGGACAGGGGAGGGACACTGAAGCTTTCTTT
abundance: -; d_gene: TRBD2; v_gene: TRBV7-3; j_gene: TRBJ2-6; CDR3aa: CASSLAGGPGANVLTF; CDR3nt: TGTGCCAGCAGCTTAGCGGGAGGGCCTGGGGCCAACGTCCTGACTTTC
abundance: -; d_gene: -; v_gene: TRBV5-1; j_gene: TRBJ1-4; CDR3aa: CASSLGGRYGEKLFF; CDR3nt: TGCGCCAGCAGCTTGGGGGGGAGGTACGGTGAAAAACTGTTTTTT
abundance: -; d_gene: TRBD2; v_gene: TRBV10-3; j_gene: TRBJ2-7; CDR3aa: CAISPGTSGRRGEQYF; CDR3nt: TGTGCCATCAGCCCCGGGACTAGCGGGAGGAGGGGCGAGCAGTACTTC
abundance: few; d_gene: -; v_gene: TRBV27; j_gene: TRBJ2-4; CDR3aa: CASSFSIAKNIQYF; CDR3nt: TGTGCCAGCAGTTTTTCCATAGCCAAAAACATTCAGTACTTC
abundance: -; d_gene: TRBD1; v_gene: TRBV30; j_gene: TRBJ2-7; CDR3aa: CAWSEDRGLEQYF; CDR3nt: TGTGCCTGGAGTGAAGACAGGGGGCTTGAGCAGTACTTC